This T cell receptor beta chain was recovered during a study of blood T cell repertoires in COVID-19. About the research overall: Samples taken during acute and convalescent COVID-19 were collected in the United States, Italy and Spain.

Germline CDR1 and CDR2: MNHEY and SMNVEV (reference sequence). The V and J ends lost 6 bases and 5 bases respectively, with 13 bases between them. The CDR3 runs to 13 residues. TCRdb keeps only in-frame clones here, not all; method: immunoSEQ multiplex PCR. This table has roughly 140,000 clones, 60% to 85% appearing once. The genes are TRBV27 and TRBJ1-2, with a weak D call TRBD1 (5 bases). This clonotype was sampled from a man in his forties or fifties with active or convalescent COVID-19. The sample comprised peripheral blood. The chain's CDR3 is CASRTLGGYGYTF. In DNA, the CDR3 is TGTGCCAGCAGAACACTTGGGGGGTATGGCTACACCTTC.